This T cell receptor (beta chain) was captured in a study of blood T cells in healthy people across ages. Study-level background: The template switching approach captured approximately one barcoded beta molecule for every two T cells.

The study recruited healthy Caucasian donors from Russia who were aged roughly 6 to 95. This CDR3 spans 14 amino acids. V lost 3 bases to trimming and J lost 0 bases, with 12 bases between them. Germline CDR1 reads DFQATT; CDR2 reads SNEGSKA (reference sequence). Sample-barcoded 5' priming and a J-beta primer mix drove a second PCR of roughly 7 to 11 cycles. Each of the cDNA molecules was tagged by a template-switch adaptor with 12 random nucleotides. TCRdb analysed the 5' RACE reads with MiXCR anew, one entry per CDR3 protein. The repertoire has 550,000 to 600,000 distinct CDR3 sequences, around 48% of them found once; the top ten carry around 24%. Note on this clonotype: Its cognate antigen is unknown.

General observations from the study: Significant beta diversity loss was already apparent by age approximately 38, declining roughly linearly.

The sequenced material came from blood. The receptor was isolated from an elderly man in good health. The rearrangement links TRBV20-1 to TRBJ2-7; weak D call: TRBD1 (5 bases). For the CDR3, the DNA is TGCAGTGCTAGGGGGCCCCGGAGCTCCTACGAGCAGTACTTC. Translating it yields CSARGPRSSYEQYF.